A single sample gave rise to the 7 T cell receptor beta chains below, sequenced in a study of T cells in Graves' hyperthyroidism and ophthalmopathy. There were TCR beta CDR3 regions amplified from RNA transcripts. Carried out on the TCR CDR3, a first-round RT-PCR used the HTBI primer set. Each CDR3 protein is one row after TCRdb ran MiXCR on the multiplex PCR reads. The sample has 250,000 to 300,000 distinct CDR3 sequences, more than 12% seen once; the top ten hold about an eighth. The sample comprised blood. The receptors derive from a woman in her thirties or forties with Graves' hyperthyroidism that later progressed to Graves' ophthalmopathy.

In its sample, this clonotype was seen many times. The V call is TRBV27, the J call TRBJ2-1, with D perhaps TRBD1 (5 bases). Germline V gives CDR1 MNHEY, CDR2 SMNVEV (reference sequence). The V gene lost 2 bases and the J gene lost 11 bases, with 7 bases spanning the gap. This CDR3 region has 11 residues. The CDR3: CASSLTGKQFF. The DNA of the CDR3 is TGTGCCAGCAGTTTAACAGGCAAGCAGTTCTTC.

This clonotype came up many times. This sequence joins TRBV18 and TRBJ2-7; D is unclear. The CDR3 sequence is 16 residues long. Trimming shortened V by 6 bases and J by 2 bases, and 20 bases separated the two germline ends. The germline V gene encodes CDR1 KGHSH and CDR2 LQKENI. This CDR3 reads CASSTVGPRVPYEQYF. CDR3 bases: TGTGCCAGCTCCACCGTTGGGCCACGGGTTCCCTACGAGCAGTACTTC. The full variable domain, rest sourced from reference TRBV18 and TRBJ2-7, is NAGVMQNPRHLVRRRGQEARLRCSPMKGHSHVYWYRQLPEEGLKFMVYLQKENIIDESGMPKERFSAEFPKEGPSILRIQQVVRGDSAAYFCASSTVGPRVPYEQYFGPGTRLTVT.

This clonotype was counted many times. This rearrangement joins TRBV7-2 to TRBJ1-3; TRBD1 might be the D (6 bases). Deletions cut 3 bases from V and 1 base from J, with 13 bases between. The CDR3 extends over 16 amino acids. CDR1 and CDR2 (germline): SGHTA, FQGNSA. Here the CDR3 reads CASSFQGTQSGNTIYF. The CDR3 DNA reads TGTGCCAGCAGCTTTCAGGGGACACAATCTGGAAACACCATATATTTT.

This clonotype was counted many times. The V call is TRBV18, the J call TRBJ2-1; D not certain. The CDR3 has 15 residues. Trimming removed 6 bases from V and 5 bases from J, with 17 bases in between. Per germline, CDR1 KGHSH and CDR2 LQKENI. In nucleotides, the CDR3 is TGTGCCAGCTCTCTCCAGGTTTCAGCCAACAATGAGCAGTTCTTC. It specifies CASSLQVSANNEQFF.

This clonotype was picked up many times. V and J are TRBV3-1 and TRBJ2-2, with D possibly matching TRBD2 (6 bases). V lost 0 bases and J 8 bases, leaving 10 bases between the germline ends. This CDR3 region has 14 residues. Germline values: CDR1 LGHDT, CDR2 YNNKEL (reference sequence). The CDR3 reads CASSQEGAGGELFF. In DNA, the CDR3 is TGTGCCAGCAGCCAAGAGGGAGCGGGTGGGGAGCTGTTTTTT.

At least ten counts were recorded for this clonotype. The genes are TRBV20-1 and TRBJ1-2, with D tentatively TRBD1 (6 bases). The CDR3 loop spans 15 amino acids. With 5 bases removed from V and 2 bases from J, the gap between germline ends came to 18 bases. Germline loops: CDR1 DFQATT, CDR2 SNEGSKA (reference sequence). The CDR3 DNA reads TGCAGTGCTGGGCCCGGACAGCCCCCCAACTATGGCTACACCTTC. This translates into CSAGPGQPPNYGYTF.

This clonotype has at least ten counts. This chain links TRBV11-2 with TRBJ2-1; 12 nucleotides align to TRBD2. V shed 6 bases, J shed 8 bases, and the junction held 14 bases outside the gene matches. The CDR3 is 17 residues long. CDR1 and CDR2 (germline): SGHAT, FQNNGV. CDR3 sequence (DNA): TGTGCCAGCAGATCCGGGACTAGCGGGTTTCTTTCCGATGAGCAGTTCTTC. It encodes CASRSGTSGFLSDEQFF.